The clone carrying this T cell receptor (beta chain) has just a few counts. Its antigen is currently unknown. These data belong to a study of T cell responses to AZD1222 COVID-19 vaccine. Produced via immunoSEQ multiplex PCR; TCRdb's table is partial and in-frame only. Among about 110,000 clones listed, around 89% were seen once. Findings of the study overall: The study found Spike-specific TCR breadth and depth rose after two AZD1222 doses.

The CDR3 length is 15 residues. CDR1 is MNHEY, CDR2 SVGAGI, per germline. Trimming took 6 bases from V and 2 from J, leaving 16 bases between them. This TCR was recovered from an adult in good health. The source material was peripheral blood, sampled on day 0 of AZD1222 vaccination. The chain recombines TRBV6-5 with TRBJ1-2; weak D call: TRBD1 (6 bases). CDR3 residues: CASRPGAGGNYGYTF. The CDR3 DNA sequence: TGTGCCAGCAGGCCGGGCGCGGGGGGCAACTATGGCTACACCTTC.